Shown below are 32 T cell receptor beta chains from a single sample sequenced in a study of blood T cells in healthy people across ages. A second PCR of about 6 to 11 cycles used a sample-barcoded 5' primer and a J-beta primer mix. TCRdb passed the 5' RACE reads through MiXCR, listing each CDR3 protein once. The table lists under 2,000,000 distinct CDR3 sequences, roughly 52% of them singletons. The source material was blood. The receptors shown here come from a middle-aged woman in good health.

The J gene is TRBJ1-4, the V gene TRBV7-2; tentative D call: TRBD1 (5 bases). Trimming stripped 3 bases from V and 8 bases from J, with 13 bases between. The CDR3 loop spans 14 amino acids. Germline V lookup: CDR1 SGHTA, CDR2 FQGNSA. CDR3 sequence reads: CASSLGTFAEKLFF. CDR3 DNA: TGTGCCAGCAGCTTGGGGACCTTTGCGGAAAAACTGTTTTTT.

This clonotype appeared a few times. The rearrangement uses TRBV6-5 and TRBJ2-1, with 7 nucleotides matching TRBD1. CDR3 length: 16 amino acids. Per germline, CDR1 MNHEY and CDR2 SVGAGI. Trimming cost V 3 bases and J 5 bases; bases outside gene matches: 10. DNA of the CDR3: TGTGCCAGCAGTTATTGGGGACAGAAGATCAACAATGAGCAGTTCTTC. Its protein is CASSYWGQKINNEQFF.

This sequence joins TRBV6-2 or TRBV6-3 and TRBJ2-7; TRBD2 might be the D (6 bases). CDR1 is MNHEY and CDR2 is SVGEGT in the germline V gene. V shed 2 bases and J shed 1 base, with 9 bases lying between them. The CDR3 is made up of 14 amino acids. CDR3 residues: CASSYGGTSYEQYF. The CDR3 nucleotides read TGTGCCAGCAGTTACGGTGGGACTTCCTACGAGCAGTACTTC.

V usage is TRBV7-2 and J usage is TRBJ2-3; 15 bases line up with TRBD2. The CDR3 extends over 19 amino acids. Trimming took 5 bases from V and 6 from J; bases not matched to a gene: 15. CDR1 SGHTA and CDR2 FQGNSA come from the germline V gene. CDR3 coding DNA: TGTGCCAGCAGCCGCCCCGGACTAGCGGGGGGGCAGCACAGTGATACGCAGTATTTT. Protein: CASSRPGLAGGQHSDTQYF.

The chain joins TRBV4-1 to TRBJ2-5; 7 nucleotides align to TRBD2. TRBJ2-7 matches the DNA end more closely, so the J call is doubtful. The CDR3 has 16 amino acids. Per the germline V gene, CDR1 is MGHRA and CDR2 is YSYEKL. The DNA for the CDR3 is TGCGCCAGCAGCCCCCTGGGAGGGAGAGGGACCTACGAGCAGTACTTC. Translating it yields CASSPLGGRGTYEQYF.

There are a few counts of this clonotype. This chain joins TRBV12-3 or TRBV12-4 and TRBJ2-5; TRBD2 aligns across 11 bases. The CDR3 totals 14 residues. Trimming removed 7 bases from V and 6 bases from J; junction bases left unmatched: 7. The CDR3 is CASKRLAGKKTQYF. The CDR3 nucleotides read TGTGCCAGCAAGAGACTAGCGGGGAAGAAGACCCAGTACTTC.

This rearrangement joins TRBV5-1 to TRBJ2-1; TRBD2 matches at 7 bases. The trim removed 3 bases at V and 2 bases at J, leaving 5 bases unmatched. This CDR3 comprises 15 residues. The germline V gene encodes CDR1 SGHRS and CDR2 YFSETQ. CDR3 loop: CASSYAAGAYNEQFF. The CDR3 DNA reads TGCGCCAGCAGCTACGCCGCGGGGGCCTACAATGAGCAGTTCTTC.

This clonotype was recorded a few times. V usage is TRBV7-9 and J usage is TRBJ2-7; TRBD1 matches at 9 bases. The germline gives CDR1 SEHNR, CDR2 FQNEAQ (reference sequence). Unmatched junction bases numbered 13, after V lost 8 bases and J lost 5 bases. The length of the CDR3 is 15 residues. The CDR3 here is CASSPAGTGLHEQYF. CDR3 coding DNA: TGTGCCAGCTCCCCGGCCGGGACAGGGCTCCACGAGCAGTACTTC.

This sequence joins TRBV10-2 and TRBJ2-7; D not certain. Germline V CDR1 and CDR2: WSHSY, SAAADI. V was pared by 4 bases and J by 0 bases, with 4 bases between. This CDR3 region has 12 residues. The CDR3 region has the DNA TGCGCCAGCAGTGCCGCCTCCTACGAGCAGTACTTC. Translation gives CASSAASYEQYF.

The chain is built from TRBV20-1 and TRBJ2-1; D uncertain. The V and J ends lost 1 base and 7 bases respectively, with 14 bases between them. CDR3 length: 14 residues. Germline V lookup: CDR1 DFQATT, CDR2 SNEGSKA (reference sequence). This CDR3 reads CSARGDRVVNEQFF. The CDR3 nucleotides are TGCAGTGCTAGAGGGGATCGGGTAGTGAATGAGCAGTTCTTC.

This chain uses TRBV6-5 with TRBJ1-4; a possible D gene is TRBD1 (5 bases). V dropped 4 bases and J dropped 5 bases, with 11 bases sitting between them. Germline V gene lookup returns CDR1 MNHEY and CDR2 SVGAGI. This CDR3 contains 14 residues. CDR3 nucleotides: TGTGCCAGCAGTTGGTCTGGGGCAAATGAAAAACTGTTTTTT. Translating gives CASSWSGANEKLFF.

The CDR3 loop reads CSARSGVQFF. The CDR3 DNA is TGCAGTGCACGGAGCGGAGTACAGTTCTTC. The chain uses TRBV20-1 and TRBJ2-1; D might be TRBD2 (5 bases). CDR3 length: 10 amino acids. V was shortened by 6 bases and J by 13 bases, with 13 bases between the two germline ends. Germline assignment: CDR1 DFQATT and CDR2 SNEGSKA (reference sequence).

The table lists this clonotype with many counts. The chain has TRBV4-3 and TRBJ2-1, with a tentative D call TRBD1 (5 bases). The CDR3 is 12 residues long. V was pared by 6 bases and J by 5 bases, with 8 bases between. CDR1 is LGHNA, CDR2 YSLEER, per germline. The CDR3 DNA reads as TGCGCCAGCAGTCAGGGTAACAATGAGCAGTTCTTC. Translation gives CASSQGNNEQFF.

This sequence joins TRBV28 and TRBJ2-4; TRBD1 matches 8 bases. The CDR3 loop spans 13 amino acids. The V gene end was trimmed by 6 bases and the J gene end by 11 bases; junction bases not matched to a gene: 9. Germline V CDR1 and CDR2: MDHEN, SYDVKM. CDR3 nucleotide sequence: TGTGCCAGCAGCCCGACAGGGGTTAACGTTCAGTACTTC. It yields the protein CASSPTGVNVQYF.

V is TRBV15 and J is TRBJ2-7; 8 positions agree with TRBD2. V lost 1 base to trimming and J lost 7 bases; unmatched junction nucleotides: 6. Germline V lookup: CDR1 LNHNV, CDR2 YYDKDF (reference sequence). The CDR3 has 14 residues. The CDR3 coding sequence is TGTGCCACCAGCAGAGCGGGGGGGCTCCATGAGCAGTACTTC. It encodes CATSRAGGLHEQYF.

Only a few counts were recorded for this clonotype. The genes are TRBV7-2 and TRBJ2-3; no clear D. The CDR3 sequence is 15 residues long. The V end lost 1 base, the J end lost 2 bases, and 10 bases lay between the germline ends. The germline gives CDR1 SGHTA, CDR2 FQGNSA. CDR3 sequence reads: CASSLEASSTDTQYF. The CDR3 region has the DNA TGTGCCAGCAGCTTAGAGGCTAGTTCCACAGATACGCAGTATTTT.

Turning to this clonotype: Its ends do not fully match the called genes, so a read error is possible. This chain's CDR3 is CVSSPLSDGGPPPLHF. CDR3 sequence (DNA): TGTGTCAGCAGCCCCCTCTCGGACGGAGGTCCTCCACCCCTCCACTTT. The chain has TRBV25-1 and TRBJ1-6; no clear D. The CDR3 contains 16 residues. CDR1 MGHDK and CDR2 SYGVNS come from the germline V gene.

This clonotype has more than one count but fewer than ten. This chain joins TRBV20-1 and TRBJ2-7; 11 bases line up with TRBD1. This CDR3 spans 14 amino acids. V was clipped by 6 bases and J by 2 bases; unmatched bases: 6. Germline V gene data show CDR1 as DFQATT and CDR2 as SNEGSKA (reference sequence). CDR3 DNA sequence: TGCAGTGCGAGCGGGGACAGGGGGACCTACGAGCAGTACTTC. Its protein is CSASGDRGTYEQYF.

CDR3 DNA: TGTGCCAGCAGTTTTTTGGTAGCGGGGGACAATGAGCAGTTCTTC. Encoded protein: CASSFLVAGDNEQFF. J is TRBJ2-1 and V is TRBV27; 9 nucleotides line up with TRBD2. In germline, CDR1 is MNHEY, CDR2 SMNVEV (reference sequence). The J segment lost 5 bases and the V segment lost 3 bases, leaving 5 bases of the junction unmatched. The CDR3 is 15 residues long.

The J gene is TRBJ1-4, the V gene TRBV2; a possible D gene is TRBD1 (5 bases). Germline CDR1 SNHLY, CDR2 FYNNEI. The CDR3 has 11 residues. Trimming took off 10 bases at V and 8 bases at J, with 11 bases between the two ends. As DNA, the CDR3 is TGTGCCATGGCCCAGGGAGAAAAACTGTTTTTT. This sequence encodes CAMAQGEKLFF.

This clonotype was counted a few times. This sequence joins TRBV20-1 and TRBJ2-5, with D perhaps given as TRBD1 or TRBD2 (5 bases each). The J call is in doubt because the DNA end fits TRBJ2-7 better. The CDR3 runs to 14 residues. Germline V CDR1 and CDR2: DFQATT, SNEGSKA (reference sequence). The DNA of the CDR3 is TGCAGTGCTAGAGATGGCCGGGACCCATACGAGCAGTACTTC. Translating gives CSARDGRDPYEQYF.

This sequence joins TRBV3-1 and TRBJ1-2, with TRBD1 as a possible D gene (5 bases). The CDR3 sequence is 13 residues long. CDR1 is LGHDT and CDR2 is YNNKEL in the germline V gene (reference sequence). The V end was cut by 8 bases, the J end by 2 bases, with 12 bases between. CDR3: CASQRGANYGYTF. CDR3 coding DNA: TGTGCCAGCCAACGAGGGGCGAACTATGGCTACACCTTC.

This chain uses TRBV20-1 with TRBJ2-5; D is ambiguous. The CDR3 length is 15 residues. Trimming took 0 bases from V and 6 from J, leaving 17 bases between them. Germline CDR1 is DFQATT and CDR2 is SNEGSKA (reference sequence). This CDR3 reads CSARDRSRPTKTQYF. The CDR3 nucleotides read TGCAGTGCTAGAGATCGGAGCAGGCCTACCAAGACCCAGTACTTC.

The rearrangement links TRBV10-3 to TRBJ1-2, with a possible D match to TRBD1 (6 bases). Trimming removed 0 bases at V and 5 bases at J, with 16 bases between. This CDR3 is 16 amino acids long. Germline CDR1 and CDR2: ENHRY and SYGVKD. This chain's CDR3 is CAISESRGPGPYGYTF. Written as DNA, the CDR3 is TGTGCCATCAGTGAGTCACGGGGGCCCGGGCCTTATGGCTACACCTTC.

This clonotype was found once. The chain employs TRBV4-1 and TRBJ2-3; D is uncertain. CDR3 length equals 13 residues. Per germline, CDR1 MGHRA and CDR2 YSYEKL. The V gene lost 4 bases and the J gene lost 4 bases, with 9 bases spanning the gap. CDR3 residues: CASSRIKADTQYF. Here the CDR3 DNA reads TGCGCCAGCAGCCGAATAAAAGCAGATACGCAGTATTTT.

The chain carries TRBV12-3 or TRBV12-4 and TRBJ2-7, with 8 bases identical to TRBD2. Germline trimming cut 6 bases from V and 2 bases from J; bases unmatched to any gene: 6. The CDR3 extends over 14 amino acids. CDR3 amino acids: CASRKRGLAYEQYF. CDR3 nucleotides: TGTGCCAGCAGGAAGCGGGGGCTAGCCTACGAGCAGTACTTC.

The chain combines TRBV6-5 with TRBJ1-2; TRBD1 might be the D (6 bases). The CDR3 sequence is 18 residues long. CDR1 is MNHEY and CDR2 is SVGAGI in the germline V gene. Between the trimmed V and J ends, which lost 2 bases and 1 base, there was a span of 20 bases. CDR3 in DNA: TGTGCCAGCAGTTACCCGATGACCAGACAGGAGGATAACTATGGCTACACCTTC. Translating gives CASSYPMTRQEDNYGYTF.

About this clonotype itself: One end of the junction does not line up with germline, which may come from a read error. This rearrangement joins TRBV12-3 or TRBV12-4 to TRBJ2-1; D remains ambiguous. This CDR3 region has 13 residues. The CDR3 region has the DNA TGTGCCAGCAGGTACCGCCGGTACAATGGGCAGTTCTTC. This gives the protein CASRYRRYNGQFF.

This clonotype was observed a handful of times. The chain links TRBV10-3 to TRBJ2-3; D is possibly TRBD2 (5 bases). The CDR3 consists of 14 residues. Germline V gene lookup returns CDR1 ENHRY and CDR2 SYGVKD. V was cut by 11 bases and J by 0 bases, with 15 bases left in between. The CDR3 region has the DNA TGTGCCTCCGCCGACTATTCTAGCACAGATACGCAGTATTTT. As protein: CASADYSSTDTQYF.

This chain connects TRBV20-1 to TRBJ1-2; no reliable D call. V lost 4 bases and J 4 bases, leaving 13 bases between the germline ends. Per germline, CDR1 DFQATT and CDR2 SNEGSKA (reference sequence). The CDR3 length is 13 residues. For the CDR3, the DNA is TGCAGTGCTAAAGTAGGGTTAGCCTATGGCTACACCTTC. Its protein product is CSAKVGLAYGYTF.

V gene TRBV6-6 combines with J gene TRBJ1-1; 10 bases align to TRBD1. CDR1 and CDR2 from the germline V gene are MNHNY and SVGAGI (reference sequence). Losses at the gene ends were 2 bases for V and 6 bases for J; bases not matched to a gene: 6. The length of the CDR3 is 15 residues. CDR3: CASSYRDRGNSEAFF. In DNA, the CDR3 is TGTGCCAGCAGTTACAGGGACAGGGGAAACTCTGAAGCTTTCTTT.

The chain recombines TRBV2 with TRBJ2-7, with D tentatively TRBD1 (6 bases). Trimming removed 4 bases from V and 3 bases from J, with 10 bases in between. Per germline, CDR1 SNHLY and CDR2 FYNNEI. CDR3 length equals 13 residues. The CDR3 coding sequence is TGTGCCAGCAGTGTGGACAGCTACTACGAGCAGTACTTC. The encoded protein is CASSVDSYYEQYF. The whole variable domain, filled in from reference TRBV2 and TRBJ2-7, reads EPEVTQTPSHQVTQMGQEVILRCVPISNHLYFYWYRQILGQKVEFLVSFYNNEISEKSEIFDDQFSVERPDGSNFTLKIRSTKLEDSAMYFCASSVDSYYEQYFGPGTRLTVT.